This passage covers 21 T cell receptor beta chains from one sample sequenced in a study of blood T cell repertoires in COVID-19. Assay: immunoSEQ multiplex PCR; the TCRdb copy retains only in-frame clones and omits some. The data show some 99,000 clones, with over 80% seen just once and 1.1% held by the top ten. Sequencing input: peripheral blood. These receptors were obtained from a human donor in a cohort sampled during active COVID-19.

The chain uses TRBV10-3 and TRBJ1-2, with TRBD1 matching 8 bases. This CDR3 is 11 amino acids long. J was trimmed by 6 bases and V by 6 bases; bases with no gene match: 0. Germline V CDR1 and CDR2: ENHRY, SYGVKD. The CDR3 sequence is CAIRDRDGYTF. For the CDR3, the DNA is TGTGCCATCAGGGACAGGGATGGCTACACCTTC.

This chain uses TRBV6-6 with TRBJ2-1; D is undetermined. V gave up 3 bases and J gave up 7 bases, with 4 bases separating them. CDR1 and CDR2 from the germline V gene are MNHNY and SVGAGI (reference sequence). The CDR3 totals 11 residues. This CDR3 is CASSYENEQFF. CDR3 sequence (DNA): TGTGCCAGCAGTTATGAGAATGAGCAGTTCTTC.

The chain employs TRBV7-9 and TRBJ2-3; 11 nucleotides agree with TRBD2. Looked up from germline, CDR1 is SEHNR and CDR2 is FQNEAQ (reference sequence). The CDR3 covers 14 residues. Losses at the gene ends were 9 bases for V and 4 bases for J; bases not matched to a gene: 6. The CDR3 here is CASNIAGGSDTQYF. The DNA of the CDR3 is TGTGCCAGTAATATAGCGGGAGGGTCAGATACGCAGTATTTT.

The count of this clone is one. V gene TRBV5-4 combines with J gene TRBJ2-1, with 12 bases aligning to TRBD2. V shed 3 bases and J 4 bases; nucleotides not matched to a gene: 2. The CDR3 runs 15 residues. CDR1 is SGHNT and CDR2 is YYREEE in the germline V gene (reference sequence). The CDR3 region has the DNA TGTGCCAGCAGCTCAGGACTAGCGGGGTACAATGAGCAGTTCTTC. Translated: CASSSGLAGYNEQFF.

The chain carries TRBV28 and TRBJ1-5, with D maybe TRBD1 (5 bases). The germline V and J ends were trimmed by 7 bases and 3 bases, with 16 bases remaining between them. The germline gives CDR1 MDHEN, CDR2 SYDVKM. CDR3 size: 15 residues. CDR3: CASTFRSRDNQPQHF. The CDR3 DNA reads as TGTGCCAGCACCTTTAGGTCCAGGGACAATCAGCCCCAGCATTTT.

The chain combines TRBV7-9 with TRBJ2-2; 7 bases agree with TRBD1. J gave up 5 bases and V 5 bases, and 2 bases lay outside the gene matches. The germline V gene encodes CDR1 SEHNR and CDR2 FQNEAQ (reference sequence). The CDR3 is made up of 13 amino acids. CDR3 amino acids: CASSTQGTGELFF. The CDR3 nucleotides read TGTGCCAGCAGCACACAGGGGACCGGGGAGCTGTTTTTT.

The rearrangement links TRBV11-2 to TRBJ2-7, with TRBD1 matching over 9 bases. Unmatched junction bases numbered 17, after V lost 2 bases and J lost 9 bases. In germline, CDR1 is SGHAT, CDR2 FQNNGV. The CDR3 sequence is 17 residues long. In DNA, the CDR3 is TGTGCCAGCAGCTTATTCGGGACAGGGACAACTTACGAGTGGCAGTACTTC. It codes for CASSLFGTGTTYEWQYF.

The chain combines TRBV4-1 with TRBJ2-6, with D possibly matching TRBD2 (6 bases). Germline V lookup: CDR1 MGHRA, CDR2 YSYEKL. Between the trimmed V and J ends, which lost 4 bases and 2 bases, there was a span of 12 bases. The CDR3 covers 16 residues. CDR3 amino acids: CASSPSWGAGANVLTF. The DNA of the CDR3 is TGCGCCAGCAGCCCTTCTTGGGGGGCTGGGGCCAACGTCCTGACTTTC.

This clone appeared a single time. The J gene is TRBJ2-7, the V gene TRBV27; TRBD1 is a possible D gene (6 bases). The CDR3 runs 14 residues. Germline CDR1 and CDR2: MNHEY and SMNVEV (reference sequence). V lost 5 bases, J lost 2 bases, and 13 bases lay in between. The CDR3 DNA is TGTGCCAGCAGTCCCCGGACAGTTACCTACGAGCAGTACTTC. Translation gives CASSPRTVTYEQYF.

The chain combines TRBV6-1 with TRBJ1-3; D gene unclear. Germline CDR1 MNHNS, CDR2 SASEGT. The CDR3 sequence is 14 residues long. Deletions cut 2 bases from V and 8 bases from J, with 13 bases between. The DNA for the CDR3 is TGTGCCAGCAGTGAACTCATCCGCGCGGACACCATATATTTT. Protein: CASSELIRADTIYF.

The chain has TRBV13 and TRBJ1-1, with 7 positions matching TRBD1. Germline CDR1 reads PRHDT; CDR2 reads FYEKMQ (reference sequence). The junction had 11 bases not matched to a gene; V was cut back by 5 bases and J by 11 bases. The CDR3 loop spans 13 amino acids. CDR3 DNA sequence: TGTGCCAGCAGCCCAAGTGACAGGGTTCTGGCTTTCTTT. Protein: CASSPSDRVLAFF.

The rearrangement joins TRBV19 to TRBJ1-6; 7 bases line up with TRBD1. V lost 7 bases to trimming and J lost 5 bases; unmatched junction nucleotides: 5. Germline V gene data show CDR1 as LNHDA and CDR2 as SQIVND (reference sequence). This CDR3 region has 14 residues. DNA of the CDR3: TGTGCCAGTACCGTGGGACAGAATAATTCACCCCTCCACTTT. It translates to CASTVGQNNSPLHF.

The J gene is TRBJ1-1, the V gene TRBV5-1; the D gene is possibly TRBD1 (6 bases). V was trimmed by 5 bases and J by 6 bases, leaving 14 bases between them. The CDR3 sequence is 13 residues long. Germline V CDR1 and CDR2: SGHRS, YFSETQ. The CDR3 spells CASRMDSWSEAFF. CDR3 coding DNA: TGCGCCAGCAGAATGGACAGTTGGTCTGAAGCTTTCTTT. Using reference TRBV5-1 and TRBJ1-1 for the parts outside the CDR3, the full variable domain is KAGVTQTPRYLIKTRGQQVTLSCSPISGHRSVSWYQQTPGQGLQFLFEYFSETQRNKGNFPGRFSGRQFSNSRSEMNVSTLELGDSALYLCASRMDSWSEAFFGQGTRLTVV.

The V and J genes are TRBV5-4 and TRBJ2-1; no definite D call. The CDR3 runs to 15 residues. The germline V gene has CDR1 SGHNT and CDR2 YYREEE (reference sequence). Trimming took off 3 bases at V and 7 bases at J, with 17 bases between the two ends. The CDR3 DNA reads TGTGCCAGCAGCTCGAACTTAGCCGTCCTAAATGAGCAGTTCTTC. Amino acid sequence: CASSSNLAVLNEQFF.

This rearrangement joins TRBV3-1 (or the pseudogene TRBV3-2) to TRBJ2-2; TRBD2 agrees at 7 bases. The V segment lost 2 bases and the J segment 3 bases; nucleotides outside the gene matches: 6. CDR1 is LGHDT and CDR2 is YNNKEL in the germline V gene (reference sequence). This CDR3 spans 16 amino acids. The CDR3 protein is CASSQYGTSDTGELFF. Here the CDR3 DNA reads TGTGCCAGCAGCCAATATGGTACTAGCGACACCGGGGAGCTGTTTTTT.

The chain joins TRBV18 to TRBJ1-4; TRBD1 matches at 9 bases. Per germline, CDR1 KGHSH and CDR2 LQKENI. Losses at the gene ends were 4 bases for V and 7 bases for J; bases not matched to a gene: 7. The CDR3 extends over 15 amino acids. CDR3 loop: CASSLDGTGREKLFF. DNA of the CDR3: TGTGCCAGCTCACTGGACGGGACAGGGCGTGAAAAACTGTTTTTT.

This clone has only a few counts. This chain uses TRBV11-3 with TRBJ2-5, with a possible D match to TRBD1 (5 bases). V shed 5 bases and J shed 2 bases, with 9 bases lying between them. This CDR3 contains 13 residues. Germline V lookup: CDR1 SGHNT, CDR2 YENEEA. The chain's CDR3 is CASSLRVQETQYF. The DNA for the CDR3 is TGTGCCAGCAGCCTCAGGGTGCAAGAGACCCAGTACTTC.

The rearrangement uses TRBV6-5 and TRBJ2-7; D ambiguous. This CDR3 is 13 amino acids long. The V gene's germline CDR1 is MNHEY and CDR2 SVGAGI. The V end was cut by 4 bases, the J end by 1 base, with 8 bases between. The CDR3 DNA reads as TGTGCCAGCAGTTTGGCCAGATCCTACGAGCAGTACTTC. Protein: CASSLARSYEQYF.

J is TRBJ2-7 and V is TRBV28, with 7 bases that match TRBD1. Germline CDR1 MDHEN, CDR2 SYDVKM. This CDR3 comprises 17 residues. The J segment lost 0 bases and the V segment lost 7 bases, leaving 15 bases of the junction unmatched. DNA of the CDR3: TGTGCCAGCATCCCGACAGGGTCCAATCTCGCCTCCTACGAGCAGTACTTC. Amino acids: CASIPTGSNLASYEQYF.

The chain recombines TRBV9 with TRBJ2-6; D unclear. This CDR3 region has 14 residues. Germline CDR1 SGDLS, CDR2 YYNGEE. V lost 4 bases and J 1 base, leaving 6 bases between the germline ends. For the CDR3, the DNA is TGTGCCAGCAGCCTACCTTCTGGGGCCAACGTCCTGACTTTC. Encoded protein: CASSLPSGANVLTF. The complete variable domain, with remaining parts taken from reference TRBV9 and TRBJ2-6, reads DSGVTQTPKHLITATGQRVTLRCSPRSGDLSVYWYQQSLDQGLQFLIQYYNGEERAKGNILERFSAQQFPDLHSELNLSSLELGDSALYFCASSLPSGANVLTFGAGSRLTVL.

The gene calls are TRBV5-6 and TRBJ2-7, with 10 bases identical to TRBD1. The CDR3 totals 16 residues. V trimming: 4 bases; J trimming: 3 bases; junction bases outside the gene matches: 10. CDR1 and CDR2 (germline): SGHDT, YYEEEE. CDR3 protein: CASSPTGQGGNYEQYF. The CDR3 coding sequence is TGTGCCAGCAGCCCGACTGGACAGGGGGGGAACTACGAGCAGTACTTC.